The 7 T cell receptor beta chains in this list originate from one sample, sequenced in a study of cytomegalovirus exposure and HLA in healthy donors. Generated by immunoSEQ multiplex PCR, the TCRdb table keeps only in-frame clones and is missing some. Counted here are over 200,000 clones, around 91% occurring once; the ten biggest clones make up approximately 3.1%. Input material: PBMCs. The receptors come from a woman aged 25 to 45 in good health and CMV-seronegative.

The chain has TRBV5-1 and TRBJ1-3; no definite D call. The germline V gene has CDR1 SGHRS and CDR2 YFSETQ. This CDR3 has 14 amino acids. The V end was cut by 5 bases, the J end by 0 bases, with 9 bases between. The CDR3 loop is CASREALSGNTIYF. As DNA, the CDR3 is TGCGCCAGCAGAGAAGCCCTCTCTGGAAACACCATATATTTT.

CDR3 protein: CASIVSTEAFF. The DNA for the CDR3 is TGTGCCAGTATTGTGTCCACTGAAGCTTTCTTT. The rearrangement links TRBV19 to TRBJ1-1, with D unresolved. The germline CDR1 and CDR2 sequences are LNHDA and SQIVND (reference sequence). The CDR3 loop spans 11 amino acids. The V and J ends lost 7 bases and 4 bases respectively, with 7 bases between them.

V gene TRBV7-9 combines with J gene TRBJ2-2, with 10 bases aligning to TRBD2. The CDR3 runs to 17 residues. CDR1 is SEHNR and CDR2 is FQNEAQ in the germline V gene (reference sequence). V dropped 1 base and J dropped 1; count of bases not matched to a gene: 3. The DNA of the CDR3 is TGTGCCAGCAGCTTAGGGTCTAGCGGGAGGAACACCGGGGAGCTGTTTTTT. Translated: CASSLGSSGRNTGELFF.

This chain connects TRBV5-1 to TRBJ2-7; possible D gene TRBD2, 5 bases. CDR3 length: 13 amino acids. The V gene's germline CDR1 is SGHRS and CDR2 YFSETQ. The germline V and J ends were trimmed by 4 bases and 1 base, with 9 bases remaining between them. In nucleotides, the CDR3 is TGCGCCAGCAGCGTGACGGGGTCCTACGAGCAGTACTTC. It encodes CASSVTGSYEQYF.

In DNA form, the CDR3 reads TGTGCCAGCAGGGGACTAGCGGGAGCCGGGGAGCTGTTTTTT. Its translation: CASRGLAGAGELFF. The V call is TRBV11-2, the J call TRBJ2-2; TRBD2 aligns across 14 bases. J was trimmed by 6 bases and V by 6 bases; bases with no gene match: 0. The CDR3 loop spans 14 amino acids. Looked up from germline, CDR1 is SGHAT and CDR2 is FQNNGV.

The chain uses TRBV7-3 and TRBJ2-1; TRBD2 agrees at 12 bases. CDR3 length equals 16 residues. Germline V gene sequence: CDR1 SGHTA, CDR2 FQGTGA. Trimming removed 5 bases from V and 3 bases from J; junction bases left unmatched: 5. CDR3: CASSNQGLAGYNEQFF. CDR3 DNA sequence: TGTGCCAGCAGCAACCAGGGACTAGCGGGCTACAATGAGCAGTTCTTC.

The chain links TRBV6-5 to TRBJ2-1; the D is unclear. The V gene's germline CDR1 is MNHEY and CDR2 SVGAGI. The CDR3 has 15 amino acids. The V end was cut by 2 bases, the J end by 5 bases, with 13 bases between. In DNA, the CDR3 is TGTGCCAGCAGTTACGGGTACCGACTGAACAATGAGCAGTTCTTC. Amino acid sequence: CASSYGYRLNNEQFF.